The sequence of this TCR beta chain was determined in a study of blood T cell repertoires in COVID-19. Background on the study: The origin of the acute and convalescent COVID-19 samples was the United States, Italy and Spain. The cDNA or gDNA used as material had been derived from T cells, B-cell-depleted T cells, or PBMCs.

Under the authors' procedure: Estimation of nucleated cell counts was performed using reference gene primer amplification. The data were produced by immunoSEQ multiplex PCR, yet TCRdb's version contains in-frame clones alone and is incomplete. V, J and clone size are taken as reported in that table, and D and trimming were inferred from the DNA itself. In the table there are roughly 74,000 clones, 84% of which are singletons. V lost 2 bases and J lost 4; bases outside the gene matches: 3. The germline CDR1 and CDR2 sequences are SGHTA and FQGTGA. CDR3 size: 15 residues. This clone was observed a handful of times.

Sequencing was done on a sample of peripheral blood. This receptor was obtained from a man between 65 and 80 years old with acute or convalescent COVID-19. The rearrangement links TRBV7-3 to TRBJ2-1; 9 positions agree with TRBD2. The CDR3 reads CASSLASGVYNEQFF. The CDR3 bases are TGTGCCAGCAGCTTAGCTAGCGGGGTTTACAATGAGCAGTTCTTC.